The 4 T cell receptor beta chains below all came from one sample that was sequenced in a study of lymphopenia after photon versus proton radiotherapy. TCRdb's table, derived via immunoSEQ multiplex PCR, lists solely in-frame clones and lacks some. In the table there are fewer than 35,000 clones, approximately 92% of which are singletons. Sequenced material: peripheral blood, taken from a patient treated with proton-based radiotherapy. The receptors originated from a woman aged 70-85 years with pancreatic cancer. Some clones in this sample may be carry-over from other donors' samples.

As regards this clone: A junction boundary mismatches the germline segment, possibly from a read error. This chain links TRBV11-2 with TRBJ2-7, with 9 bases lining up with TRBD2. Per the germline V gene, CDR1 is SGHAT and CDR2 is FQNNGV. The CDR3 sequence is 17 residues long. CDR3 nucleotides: TGTGCCAGCAGCATAGAGTTTGGAGCGGGAGGCTCCTACGAGCAGTACTTC. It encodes CASSIEFGAGGSYEQYF. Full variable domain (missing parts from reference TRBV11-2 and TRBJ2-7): EAGVAQSPRYKIIEKRQSVAFWCNPISGHATLYWYQQILGQGPKLLIQFQNNGVVDDSQLPKDRFSAERLKGVDSTLKIQPAKLEDSAVYLCASSIEFGAGGSYEQYFGPGTRLTVT.

In nucleotides, the CDR3 is TGTGCCAGCAGCCTTGGGGGACAGGGGGCAATCTACGAGCAGTACTTC. This codes for CASSLGGQGAIYEQYF. The V and J genes are TRBV27 and TRBJ2-7; 12 positions agree with TRBD1. The CDR3 contains 16 residues. J was trimmed by 3 bases and V by 6 bases; bases with no gene match: 9. Germline CDR1 is MNHEY and CDR2 is SMNVEV (reference sequence).

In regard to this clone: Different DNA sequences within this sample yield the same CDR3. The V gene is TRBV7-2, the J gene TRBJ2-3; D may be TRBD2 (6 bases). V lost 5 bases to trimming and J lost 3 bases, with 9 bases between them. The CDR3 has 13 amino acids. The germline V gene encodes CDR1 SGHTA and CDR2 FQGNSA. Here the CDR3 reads CASSLGGTDTQYF. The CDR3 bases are TGTGCCAGCAGCCTTGGGGGGACAGATACGCAGTATTTT.

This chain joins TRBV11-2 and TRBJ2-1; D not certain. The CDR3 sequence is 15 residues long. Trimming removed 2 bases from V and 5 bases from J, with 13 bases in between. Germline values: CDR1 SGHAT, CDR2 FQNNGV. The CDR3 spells CASSLSGLINNEQFF. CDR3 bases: TGTGCCAGCAGCTTATCGGGCCTCATTAACAATGAGCAGTTCTTC.